This T cell receptor (beta chain) comes out of a study of cytomegalovirus exposure and HLA in healthy donors. Study-wide results and limits: A few V segments could not be told apart, such as TRBV6-2 and TRBV6-3, and were left out.

Primers for the PCR totalled 60 Vbeta and 13 Jbeta. The repertoire was sequenced with immunoSEQ multiplex PCR; TCRdb's copy has only in-frame clones and lacks some. The sample totals just over 200,000 clones. Concerning this clone itself: Its antigen is currently unknown.

V lost 4 bases, J lost 2 bases, and 8 bases lay in between. The germline V gene encodes CDR1 SEHNR and CDR2 FQNEAQ (reference sequence). The length of the CDR3 is 13 residues. V is TRBV7-9 and J is TRBJ2-5; a possible D gene is TRBD1 (5 bases). The receptor was derived from a girl aged 2-9 years in good health and CMV-seropositive. Sequences were obtained from PBMCs. The CDR3 sequence is CASSSRAQETQYF. The CDR3 DNA sequence: TGTGCCAGCAGCTCCAGGGCGCAAGAGACCCAGTACTTC.